This is a list of T cell receptor beta chains from one sample in a study of blood T cell repertoires in COVID-19. Some clones are missing from TCRdb's copy, which holds only in-frame ones; the method was immunoSEQ multiplex PCR. The table shows hundreds of thousands of clones, with 83% occurring only once. Sequenced material: peripheral blood. These receptors came from a woman aged 45-65 years who had recovered from COVID-19. Each CDR3 is given with its conserved first and last residue. The D gene is left open where the match is weak. Clone size is not always given. Where it is, it says once, few, many or a class for expanded clones.

TRBJ2-1 | TRBV24-1 | - | TRBD2 | CATRGLAGGEQFF | TGTGCCACCCGAGGACTAGCGGGAGGTGAGCAGTTCTTC
TRBJ1-2 | TRBV3-1/TRBV3-2 | - | - | CASSQGRSYTF | TGTGCCAGCAGCCAAGGCAGGAGCTACACCTTC
TRBJ1-2 | TRBV28 | - | - | CASSVSPPDYGYTF | TGTGCCAGCAGTGTTTCCCCTCCGGACTATGGCTACACCTTC
TRBJ1-5 | TRBV18 | - | - | CASSPFRGPAGSNQPQHF | TGTGCCAGCTCACCCTTCCGGGGCCCGGCGGGGAGCAATCAGCCCCAGCATTTT
TRBJ1-2 | TRBV7-2 | - | TRBD1 | CASSSTTGTGALYGYTF | TGTGCCAGCAGCTCAACGACCGGGACAGGGGCCCTCTATGGCTACACCTTC
TRBJ2-3 | TRBV7-9 | - | - | CASRPRGSTDTQYF | TGTGCCAGCAGGCCGCGGGGTAGCACAGATACGCAGTATTTT
TRBJ2-3 | TRBV5-1 | once | TRBD1 | CASSLRQGTDTQYF | TGCGCCAGCAGCCTCCGACAGGGGACAGATACGCAGTATTTT
TRBJ2-1 | TRBV5-1 | - | TRBD2 | CASSLGGGRYNEQFF | TGCGCCAGCAGCTTGGGCGGGGGGCGGTACAATGAGCAGTTCTTC
TRBJ1-2 | TRBV5-1 | - | TRBD1 | CASTGNPGTGVPGGYTF | TGCGCCAGCACGGGAAATCCAGGGACAGGGGTTCCGGGCGGCTACACCTTC
TRBJ1-2 | TRBV27 | - | - | CASRPYSNRESNYGYTF | TGTGCCAGCAGGCCTTATTCCAACAGGGAATCTAACTATGGCTACACCTTC
TRBJ2-5 | TRBV27 | few | - | CASSSRTRSVETQYF | TGTGCCAGCAGTTCCCGGACTCGGAGCGTGGAAACCCAGTACTTC
TRBJ1-1 | TRBV7-9 | - | - | CASSFGGGNTEAFF | TGTGCCAGCAGCTTCGGGGGTGGGAACACTGAAGCTTTCTTT
TRBJ2-1 | TRBV28 | - | TRBD2 | CASSPGGAGGLWDEQFF | TGTGCCAGCAGCCCGGGGGGTGCGGGGGGATTATGGGATGAGCAGTTCTTC
TRBJ2-7 | TRBV4-2 | - | - | CASSQDPGSVYEQYF | TGTGCCAGCAGCCAAGATCCCGGGAGCGTCTACGAGCAGTACTTC
TRBJ1-6 | TRBV7-9 | - | TRBD1 | CASSLGTGQGPGSLHF | TGTGCCAGCAGCTTAGGGACGGGACAGGGGCCGGGGTCCCTCCACTTT
TRBJ2-7 | TRBV7-3 | - | - | CASSLEGANYEQYF | TGTGCCAGCAGCTTGGAAGGGGCGAACTACGAGCAGTACTTC
TRBJ2-7 | TRBV5-1 | - | - | CASSLGPGDYEQYF | TGCGCCAGCAGCTTGGGGCCGGGAGACTACGAGCAGTACTTC
TRBJ2-7 | TRBV6-6 | - | - | CASSPGMEKQYF | TGTGCCAGCAGTCCAGGGATGGAGAAGCAGTACTTC
TRBJ2-2 | TRBV19 | - | - | CASRLGGQGRTGELFF | TGTGCCAGTAGGTTGGGAGGGCAGGGGAGAACCGGGGAGCTGTTTTTT
TRBJ2-3 | TRBV30 | - | - | CAWSDVSFGDTQYF | TGTGCCTGGAGTGACGTCTCGTTCGGAGATACGCAGTATTTT
TRBJ2-3 | TRBV6-4 | - | TRBD1 | CASSEGQDRDTQYF | TGTGCCAGCAGTGAGGGACAGGATCGAGATACGCAGTATTTT
TRBJ1-2 | TRBV6-2/TRBV6-3 | - | TRBD1 | CASSYSDRGGGYTF | TGTGCCAGCAGTTACTCGGACAGGGGCGGAGGCTACACCTTC
TRBJ2-1 | TRBV9 | - | TRBD2 | CASSVASSGGLAGGIEQFF | TGTGCCAGCAGCGTAGCCTCATCCGGCGGACTAGCGGGAGGGATTGAGCAGTTCTTC
TRBJ1-2 | TRBV19 | - | - | CASSTKQGGYTF | TGTGCCAGTAGTACCAAACAGGGAGGCTACACCTTC
TRBJ2-3 | TRBV7-2 | - | TRBD2 | CASRDSGGAADTQYF | TGTGCCAGCAGGGATAGCGGGGGGGCGGCAGATACGCAGTATTTT
TRBJ1-2 | TRBV24-1 | - | - | CATSDSEVNYGYTF | TGTGCCACCAGTGATTCGGAGGTGAACTATGGCTACACCTTC
TRBJ1-2 | TRBV9 | once | - | CASSVGDNYGYTF | TGTGCCAGCAGCGTAGGAGATAACTATGGCTACACCTTC
TRBJ2-2 | TRBV5-1 | - | - | CASTLSPSSGELFF | TGCGCCAGCACCCTAAGTCCATCATCCGGGGAGCTGTTTTTT
TRBJ1-5 | TRBV6-5 | - | - | CASSGGIGQPQHF | TGTGCCAGCAGCGGGGGGATAGGTCAGCCCCAGCATTTT
TRBJ1-1 | TRBV28 | - | TRBD1 | CASSSGQGNTEAFF | TGTGCCAGCAGTTCCGGACAGGGGAACACTGAAGCTTTCTTT
TRBJ2-7 | TRBV20-1 | - | - | CSASFYYEQYF | TGCAGTGCTAGCTTCTACTACGAGCAGTACTTC